Only a few counts were recorded for the clone carrying this T cell receptor (beta chain). TCRdb re-called the RT-PCR reads through MiXCR, storing one row per CDR3 protein. Of about 680,000 distinct CDR3 sequences in the sample, 12% to 15% were seen once. The CDR3 runs 16 residues. Germline CDR1 reads SGHNT; CDR2 reads YYREEE (reference sequence). Trimming at V came to 1 base and at J to 2 bases, leaving 6 bases not matched to a gene. The chain uses TRBV5-4 and TRBJ2-3, with 8 bases lining up with TRBD2. This receptor was taken from a female donor in good health, serving as a healthy control. The sequenced material came from memory CD4+ T cells from blood. The CDR3 sequence is CASSLRRGGSTDTQYF. In DNA form, the CDR3 reads TGTGCCAGCAGCTTGAGACGGGGGGGCTCCACAGATACGCAGTATTTT.